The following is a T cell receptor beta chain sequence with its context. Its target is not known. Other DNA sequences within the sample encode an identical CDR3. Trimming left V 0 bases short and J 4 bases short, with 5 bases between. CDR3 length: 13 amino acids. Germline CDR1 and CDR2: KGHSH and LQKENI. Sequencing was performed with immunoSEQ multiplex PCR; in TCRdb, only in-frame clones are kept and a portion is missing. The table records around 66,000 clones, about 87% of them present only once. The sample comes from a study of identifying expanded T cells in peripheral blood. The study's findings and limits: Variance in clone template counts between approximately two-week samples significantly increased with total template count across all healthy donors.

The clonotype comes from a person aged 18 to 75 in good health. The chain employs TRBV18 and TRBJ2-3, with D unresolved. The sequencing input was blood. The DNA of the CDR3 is TGTGCCAGCTCACCACCGGGCGCAGATACGCAGTATTTT. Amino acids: CASSPPGADTQYF.